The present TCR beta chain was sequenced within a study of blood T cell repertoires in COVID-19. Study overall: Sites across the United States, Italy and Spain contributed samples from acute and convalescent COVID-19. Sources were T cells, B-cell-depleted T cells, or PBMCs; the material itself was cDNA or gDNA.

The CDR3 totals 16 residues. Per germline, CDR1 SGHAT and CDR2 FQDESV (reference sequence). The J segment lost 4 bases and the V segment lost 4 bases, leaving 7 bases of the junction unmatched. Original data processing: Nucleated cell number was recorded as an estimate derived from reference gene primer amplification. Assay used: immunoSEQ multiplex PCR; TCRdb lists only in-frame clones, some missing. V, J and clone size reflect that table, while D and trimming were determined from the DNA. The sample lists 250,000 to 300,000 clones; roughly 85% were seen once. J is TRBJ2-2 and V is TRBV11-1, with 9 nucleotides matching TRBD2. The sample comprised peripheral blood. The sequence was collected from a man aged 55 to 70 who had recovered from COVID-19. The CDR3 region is CASSSLAGKTTGELFF. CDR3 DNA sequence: TGTGCCAGCAGCTCCCTAGCGGGGAAGACCACCGGGGAGCTGTTTTTT.